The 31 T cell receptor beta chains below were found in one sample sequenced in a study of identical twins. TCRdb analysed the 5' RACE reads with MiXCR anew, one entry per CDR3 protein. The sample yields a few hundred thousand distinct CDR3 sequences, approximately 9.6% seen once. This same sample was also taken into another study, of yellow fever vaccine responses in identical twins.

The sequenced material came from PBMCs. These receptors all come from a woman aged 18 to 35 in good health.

CDR3 loop: CASSPLPGQGGSTYGYTF. The DNA of the CDR3 is TGTGCCAGCAGTCCGCTACCGGGACAGGGTGGATCAACCTATGGCTACACCTTC. V gene TRBV27 combines with J gene TRBJ1-2; 9 nucleotides align to TRBD1. Germline lookup yields CDR1 MNHEY and CDR2 SMNVEV (reference sequence). Trimming took 5 bases from V and 4 from J; bases not matched to a gene: 17. The CDR3 totals 18 residues.

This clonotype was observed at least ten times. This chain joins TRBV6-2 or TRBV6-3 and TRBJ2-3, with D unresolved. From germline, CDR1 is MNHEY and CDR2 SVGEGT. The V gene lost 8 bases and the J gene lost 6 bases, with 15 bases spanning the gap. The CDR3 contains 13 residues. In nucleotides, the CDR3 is TGTGCCAGCCGAGTAGTGGCCAGCGATACGCAGTATTTT. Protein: CASRVVASDTQYF.

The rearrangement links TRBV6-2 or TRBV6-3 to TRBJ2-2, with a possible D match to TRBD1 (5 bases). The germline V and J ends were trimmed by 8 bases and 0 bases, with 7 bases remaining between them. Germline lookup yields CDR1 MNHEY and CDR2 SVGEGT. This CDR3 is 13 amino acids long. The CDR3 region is CASATANTGELFF. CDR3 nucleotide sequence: TGTGCCAGCGCGACAGCGAACACCGGGGAGCTGTTTTTT.

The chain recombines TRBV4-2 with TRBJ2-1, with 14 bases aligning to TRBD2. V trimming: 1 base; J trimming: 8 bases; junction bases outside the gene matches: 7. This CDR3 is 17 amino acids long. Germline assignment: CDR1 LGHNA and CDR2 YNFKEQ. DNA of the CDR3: TGTGCCAGCAGCCAAGGTGGACTAGCGGGGGGCGTGGATGAGCAGTTCTTC. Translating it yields CASSQGGLAGGVDEQFF.

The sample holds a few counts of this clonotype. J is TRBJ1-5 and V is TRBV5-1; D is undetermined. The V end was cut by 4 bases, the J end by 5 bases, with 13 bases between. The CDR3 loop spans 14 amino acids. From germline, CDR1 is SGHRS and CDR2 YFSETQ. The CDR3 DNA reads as TGCGCCAGCAGCCCCCGGGGAGGGTATCAGCCCCAGCATTTT. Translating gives CASSPRGGYQPQHF.

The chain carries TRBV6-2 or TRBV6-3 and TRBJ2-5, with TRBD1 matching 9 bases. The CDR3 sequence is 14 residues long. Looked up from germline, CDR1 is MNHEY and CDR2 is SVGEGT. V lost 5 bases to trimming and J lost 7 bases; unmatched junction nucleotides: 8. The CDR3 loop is CASSLPGQGRTQYF. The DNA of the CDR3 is TGTGCCAGCAGTCTACCGGGACAGGGCCGGACCCAGTACTTC.

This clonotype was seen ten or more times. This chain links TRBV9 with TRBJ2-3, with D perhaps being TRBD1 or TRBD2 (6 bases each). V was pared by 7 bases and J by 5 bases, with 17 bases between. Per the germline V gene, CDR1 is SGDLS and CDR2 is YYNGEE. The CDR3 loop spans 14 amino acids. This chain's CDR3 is CASGGTEGGDTQYF. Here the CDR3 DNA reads TGTGCCAGCGGTGGCACCGAGGGGGGAGATACGCAGTATTTT. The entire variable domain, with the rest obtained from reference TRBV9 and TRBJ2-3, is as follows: DSGVTQTPKHLITATGQRVTLRCSPRSGDLSVYWYQQSLDQGLQFLIQYYNGEERAKGNILERFSAQQFPDLHSELNLSSLELGDSALYFCASGGTEGGDTQYFGPGTRLTVL.

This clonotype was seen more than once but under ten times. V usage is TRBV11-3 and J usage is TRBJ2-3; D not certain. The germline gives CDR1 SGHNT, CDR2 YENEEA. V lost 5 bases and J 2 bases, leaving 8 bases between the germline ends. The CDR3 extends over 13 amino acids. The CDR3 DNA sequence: TGTGCCAGCAGCAGACTGCACACAGATACGCAGTATTTT. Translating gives CASSRLHTDTQYF.

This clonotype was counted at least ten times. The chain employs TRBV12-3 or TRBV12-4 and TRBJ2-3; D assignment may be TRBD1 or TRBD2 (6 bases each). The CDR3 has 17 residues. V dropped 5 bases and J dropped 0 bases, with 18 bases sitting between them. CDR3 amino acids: CASSHSPRGLSTDTQYF. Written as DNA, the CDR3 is TGTGCCAGCAGTCATAGCCCCCGGGGGCTCAGCACAGATACGCAGTATTTT.

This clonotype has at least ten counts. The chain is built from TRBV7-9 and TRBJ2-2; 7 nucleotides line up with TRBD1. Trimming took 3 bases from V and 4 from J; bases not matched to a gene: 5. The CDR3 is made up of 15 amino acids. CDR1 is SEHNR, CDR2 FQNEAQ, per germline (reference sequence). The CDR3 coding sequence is TGTGCCAGCAGCTTGGGACAGACTTCCACCGGGGAGCTGTTTTTT. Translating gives CASSLGQTSTGELFF.

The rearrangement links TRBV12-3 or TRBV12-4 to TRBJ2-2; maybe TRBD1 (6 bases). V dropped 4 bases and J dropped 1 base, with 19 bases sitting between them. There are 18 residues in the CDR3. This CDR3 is CASSWQISDRRNTGELFF. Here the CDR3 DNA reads TGTGCCAGCAGTTGGCAAATCAGCGACAGGCGGAACACCGGGGAGCTGTTTTTT.

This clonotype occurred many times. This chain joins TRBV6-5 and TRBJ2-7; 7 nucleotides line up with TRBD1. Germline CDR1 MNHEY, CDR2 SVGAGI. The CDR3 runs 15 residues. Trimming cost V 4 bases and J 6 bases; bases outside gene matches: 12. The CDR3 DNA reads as TGTGCCAGCAGTTCCCCACAGGGGTATACCTTCGAGCAGTACTTC. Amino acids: CASSSPQGYTFEQYF.

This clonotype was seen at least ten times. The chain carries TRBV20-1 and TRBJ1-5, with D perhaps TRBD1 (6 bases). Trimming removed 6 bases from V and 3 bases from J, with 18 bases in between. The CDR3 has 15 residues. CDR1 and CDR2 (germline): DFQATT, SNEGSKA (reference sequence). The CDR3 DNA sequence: TGCAGTGCCCCCTCGGCCAGGGGATTCAATCAGCCCCAGCATTTT. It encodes CSAPSARGFNQPQHF.

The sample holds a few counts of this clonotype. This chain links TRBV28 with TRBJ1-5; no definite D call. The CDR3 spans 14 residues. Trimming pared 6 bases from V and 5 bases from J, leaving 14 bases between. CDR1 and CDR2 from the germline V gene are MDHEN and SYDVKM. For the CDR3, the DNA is TGTGCCAGCAGAACGGAGGGTTCCTATCAGCCCCAGCATTTT. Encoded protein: CASRTEGSYQPQHF.

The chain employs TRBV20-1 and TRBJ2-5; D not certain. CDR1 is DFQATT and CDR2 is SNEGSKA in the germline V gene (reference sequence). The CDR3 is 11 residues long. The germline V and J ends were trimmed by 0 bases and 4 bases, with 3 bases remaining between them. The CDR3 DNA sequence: TGCAGTGCTAGAGATATAGAGACCCAGTACTTC. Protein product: CSARDIETQYF.

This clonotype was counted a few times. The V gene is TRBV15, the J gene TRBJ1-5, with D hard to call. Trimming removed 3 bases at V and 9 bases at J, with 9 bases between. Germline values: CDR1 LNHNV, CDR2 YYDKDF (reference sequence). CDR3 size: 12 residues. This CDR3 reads CATSRGKGPQHF. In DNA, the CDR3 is TGTGCCACCAGCAGGGGAAAGGGGCCCCAGCATTTT.

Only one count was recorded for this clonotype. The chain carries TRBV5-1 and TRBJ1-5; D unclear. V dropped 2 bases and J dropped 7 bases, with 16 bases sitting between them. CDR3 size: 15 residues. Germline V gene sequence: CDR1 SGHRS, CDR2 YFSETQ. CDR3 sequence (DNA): TGCGCCAGCAGCTTTGGACCTTCCTCGGGGCAGCCCCAGCATTTT. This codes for CASSFGPSSGQPQHF. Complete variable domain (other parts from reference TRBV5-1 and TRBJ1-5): KAGVTQTPRYLIKTRGQQVTLSCSPISGHRSVSWYQQTPGQGLQFLFEYFSETQRNKGNFPGRFSGRQFSNSRSEMNVSTLELGDSALYLCASSFGPSSGQPQHFGDGTRLSIL.

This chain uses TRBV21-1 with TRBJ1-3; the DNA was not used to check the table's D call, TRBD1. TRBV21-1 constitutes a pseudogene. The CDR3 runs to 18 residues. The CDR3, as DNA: TGTGCCAGCAGCAAATGGGGTACAGGGAAGAGGTCTGGAAACACCATATATTTT. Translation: CASSKWGTGKRSGNTIYF.

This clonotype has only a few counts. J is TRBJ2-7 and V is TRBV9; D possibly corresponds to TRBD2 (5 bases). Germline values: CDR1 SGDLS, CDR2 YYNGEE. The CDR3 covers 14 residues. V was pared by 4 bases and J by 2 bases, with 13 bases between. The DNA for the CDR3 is TGTGCCAGCAGCCTAGAAGAGGGCCCCTACGAGCAGTACTTC. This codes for CASSLEEGPYEQYF.

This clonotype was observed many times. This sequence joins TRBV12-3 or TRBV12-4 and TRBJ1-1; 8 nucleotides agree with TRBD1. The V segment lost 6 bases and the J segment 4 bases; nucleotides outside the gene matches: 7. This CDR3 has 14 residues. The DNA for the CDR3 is TGTGCCAGCAGCGGACAGGGAATCATCACTGAAGCTTTCTTT. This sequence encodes CASSGQGIITEAFF.

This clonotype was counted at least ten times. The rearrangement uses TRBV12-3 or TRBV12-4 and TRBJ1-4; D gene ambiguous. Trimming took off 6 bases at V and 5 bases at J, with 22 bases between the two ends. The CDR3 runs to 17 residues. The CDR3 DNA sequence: TGTGCCAGCAGCTCCCCTCCACCCGGGATTAAAAATGAAAAACTGTTTTTT. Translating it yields CASSSPPPGIKNEKLFF.

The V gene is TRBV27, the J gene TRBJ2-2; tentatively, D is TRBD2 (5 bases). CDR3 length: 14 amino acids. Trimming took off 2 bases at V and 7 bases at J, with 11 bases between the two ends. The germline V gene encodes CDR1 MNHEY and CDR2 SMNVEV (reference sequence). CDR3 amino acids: CASSLRFAGGELFF. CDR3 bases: TGTGCCAGCAGTTTAAGGTTTGCGGGCGGGGAGCTGTTTTTT.

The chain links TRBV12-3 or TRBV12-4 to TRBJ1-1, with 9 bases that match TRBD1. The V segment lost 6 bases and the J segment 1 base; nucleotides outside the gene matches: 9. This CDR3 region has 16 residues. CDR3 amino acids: CASRLPPGQGNTEAFF. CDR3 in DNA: TGTGCCAGCAGACTACCCCCGGGACAGGGGAACACTGAAGCTTTCTTT.

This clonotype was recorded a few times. The CDR3 protein is CSASSLGEQYF. The CDR3 DNA follows: TGCAGTGCCTCTTCTTTGGGCGAGCAGTACTTC. This chain joins TRBV20-1 and TRBJ2-7; D call uncertain. The CDR3 loop spans 11 amino acids. Trimming removed 6 bases from V and 6 bases from J, with 12 bases in between. CDR1 is DFQATT and CDR2 is SNEGSKA in the germline V gene (reference sequence).

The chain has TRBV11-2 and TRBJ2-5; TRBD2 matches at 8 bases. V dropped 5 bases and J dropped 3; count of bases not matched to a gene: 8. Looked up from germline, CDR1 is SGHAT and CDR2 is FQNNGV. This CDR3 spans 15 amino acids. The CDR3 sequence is CASSRRGSGEETQYF. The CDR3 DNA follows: TGTGCCAGCAGCCGCCGGGGTAGCGGGGAAGAGACCCAGTACTTC.

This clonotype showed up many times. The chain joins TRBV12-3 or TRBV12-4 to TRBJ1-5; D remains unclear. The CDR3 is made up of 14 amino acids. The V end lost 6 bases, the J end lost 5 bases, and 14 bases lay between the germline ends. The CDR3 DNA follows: TGTGCCAGCAGCTGGTGGGGTAAGGATCAGCCCCAGCATTTT. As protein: CASSWWGKDQPQHF.

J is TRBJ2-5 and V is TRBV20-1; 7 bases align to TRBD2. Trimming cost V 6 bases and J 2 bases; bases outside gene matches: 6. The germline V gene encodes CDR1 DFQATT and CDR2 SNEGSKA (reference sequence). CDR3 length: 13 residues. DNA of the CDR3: TGCAGTGCGCTTATCGGGGGGCAAGAGACCCAGTACTTC. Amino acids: CSALIGGQETQYF.

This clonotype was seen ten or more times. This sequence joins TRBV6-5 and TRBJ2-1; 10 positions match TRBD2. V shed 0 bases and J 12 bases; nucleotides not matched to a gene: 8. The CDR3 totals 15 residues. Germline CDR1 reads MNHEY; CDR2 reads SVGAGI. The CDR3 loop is CASSYSVLAGYVQFF. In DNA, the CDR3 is TGTGCCAGCAGTTACTCGGTACTAGCGGGATATGTGCAGTTCTTC.

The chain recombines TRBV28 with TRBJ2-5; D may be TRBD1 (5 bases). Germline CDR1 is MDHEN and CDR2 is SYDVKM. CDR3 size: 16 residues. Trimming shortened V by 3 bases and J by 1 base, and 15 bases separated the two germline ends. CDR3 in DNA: TGTGCCAGCAGTTTCGGTGACAGCCGACTCCAAGAGACCCAGTACTTC. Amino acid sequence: CASSFGDSRLQETQYF.

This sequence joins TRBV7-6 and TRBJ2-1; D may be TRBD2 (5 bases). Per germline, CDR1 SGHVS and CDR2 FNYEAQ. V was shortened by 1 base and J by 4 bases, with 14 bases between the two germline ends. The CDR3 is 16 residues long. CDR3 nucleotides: TGTGCCAGCAGCTTAGAGACACCCCGAGGGTACAATGAGCAGTTCTTC. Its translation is CASSLETPRGYNEQFF. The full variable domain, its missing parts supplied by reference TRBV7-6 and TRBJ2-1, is GAGVSQSPRYKVTKRGQDVALRCDPISGHVSLYWYRQALGQGPEFLTYFNYEAQQDKSGLPNDRFSAERPEGSISTLTIQRTEQRDSAMYRCASSLETPRGYNEQFFGPGTRLTVL.

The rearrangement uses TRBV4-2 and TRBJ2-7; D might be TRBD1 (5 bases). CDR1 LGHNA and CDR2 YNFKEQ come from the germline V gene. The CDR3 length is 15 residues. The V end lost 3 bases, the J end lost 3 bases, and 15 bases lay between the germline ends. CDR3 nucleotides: TGTGCCAGCAGCCAGAGAGGTACAGGAAACTACGAGCAGTACTTC. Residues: CASSQRGTGNYEQYF.